This entry describes one T cell receptor beta chain. Its antigen remains unidentified. V lost 2 bases and J lost 2, with 7 bases in between. Germline V gives CDR1 MGHRA, CDR2 YSYEKL. The CDR3 runs to 13 residues. Measured with immunoSEQ multiplex PCR; TCRdb has only the in-frame clones, and not every one. The sample lists tens of thousands of clones, about 90% occurring once. This entry belongs to a study of OX40 agonist ivuxolimab in advanced cancers. At the level of the study: Earlier anti-PD-1, anti-PD-L1 or anti-CTLA-4 therapy was permitted; roughly 42% had received some. The study, taken as a whole, reports: In the 0.1-3.0 mg/kg groups, partial responders showed among the lowest expansion. Antigen specificity of clonally expanded peripheral T cells was not established. Also present in some nonresponders was a low level of normalized T-cell clonal expansion.

The TCR comes from an adult with an advanced solid tumor such as melanoma, head and neck, liver or kidney cancer. V usage is TRBV4-1 and J usage is TRBJ2-7, with D perhaps matching TRBD1 (5 bases). The material was CD4+ or CD8+ T cells sorted from blood, obtained in a trial of the OX40 agonist ivuxolimab. CDR3 nucleotide sequence: TGCGCCAGCAGCCAACAGGGAACCTACGAGCAGTACTTC. Amino acid sequence: CASSQQGTYEQYF.